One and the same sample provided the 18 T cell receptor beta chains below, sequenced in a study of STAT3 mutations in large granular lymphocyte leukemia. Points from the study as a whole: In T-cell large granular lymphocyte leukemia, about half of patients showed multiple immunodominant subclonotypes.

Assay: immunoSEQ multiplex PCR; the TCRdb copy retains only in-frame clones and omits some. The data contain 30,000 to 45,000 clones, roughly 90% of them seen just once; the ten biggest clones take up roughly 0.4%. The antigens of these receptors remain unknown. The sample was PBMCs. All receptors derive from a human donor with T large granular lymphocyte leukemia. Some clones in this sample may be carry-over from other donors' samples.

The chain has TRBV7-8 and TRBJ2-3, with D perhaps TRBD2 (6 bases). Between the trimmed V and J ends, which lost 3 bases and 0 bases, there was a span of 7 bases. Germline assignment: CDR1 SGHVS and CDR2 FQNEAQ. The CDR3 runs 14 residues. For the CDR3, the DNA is TGTGCCAGCAGCTTGGCGGGGAGCACAGATACGCAGTATTTT. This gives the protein CASSLAGSTDTQYF.

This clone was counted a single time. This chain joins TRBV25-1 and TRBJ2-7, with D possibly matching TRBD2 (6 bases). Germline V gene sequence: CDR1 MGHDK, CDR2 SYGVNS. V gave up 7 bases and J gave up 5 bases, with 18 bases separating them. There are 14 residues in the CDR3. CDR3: CASTPTWGDHEQYF. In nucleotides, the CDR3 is TGTGCCAGCACCCCGACCTGGGGGGATCACGAGCAGTACTTC.

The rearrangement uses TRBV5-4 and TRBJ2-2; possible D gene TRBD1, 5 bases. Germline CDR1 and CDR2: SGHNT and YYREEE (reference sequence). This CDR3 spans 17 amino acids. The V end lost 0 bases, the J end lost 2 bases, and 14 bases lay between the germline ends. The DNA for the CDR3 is TGTGCCAGCAGCTTGGTAGGGTTTTGGGGCAACACCGGGGAGCTGTTTTTT. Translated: CASSLVGFWGNTGELFF.

CDR3 protein: CASSAQRGLTDTQYF. The CDR3 DNA sequence: TGTGCCAGCAGCGCGCAGCGGGGGCTAACAGATACGCAGTATTTT. V gene TRBV5-4 combines with J gene TRBJ2-3; TRBD2 matches 8 bases. CDR1 and CDR2 from the germline V gene are SGHNT and YYREEE (reference sequence). V dropped 4 bases and J dropped 3; count of bases not matched to a gene: 7. CDR3 size: 15 residues.

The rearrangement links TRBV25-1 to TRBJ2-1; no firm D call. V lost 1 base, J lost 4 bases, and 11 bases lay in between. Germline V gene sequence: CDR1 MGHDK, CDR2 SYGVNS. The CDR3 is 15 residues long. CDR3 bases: TGTGCCAGCAGTGAATCTGGGCGAAGGTACAATGAGCAGTTCTTC. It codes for CASSESGRRYNEQFF.

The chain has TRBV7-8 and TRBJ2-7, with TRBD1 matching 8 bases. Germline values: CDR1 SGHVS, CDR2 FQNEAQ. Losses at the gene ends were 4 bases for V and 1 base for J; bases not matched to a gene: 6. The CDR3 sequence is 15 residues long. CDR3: CASSSQDRGSYEQYF. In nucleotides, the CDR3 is TGTGCCAGCAGCTCCCAAGACAGGGGTTCCTACGAGCAGTACTTC. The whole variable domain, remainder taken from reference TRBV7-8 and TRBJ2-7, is GAGVSQSPRYKVAKRGQDVALRCDPISGHVSLFWYQQALGQGPEFLTYFQNEAQLDKSGLPSDRFFAERPEGSVSTLKIQRTQQEDSAVYLCASSSQDRGSYEQYFGPGTRLTVT.

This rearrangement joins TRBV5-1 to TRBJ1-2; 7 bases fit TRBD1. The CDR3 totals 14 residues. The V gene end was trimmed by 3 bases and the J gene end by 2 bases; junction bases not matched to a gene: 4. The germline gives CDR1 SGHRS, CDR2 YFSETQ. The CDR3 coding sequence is TGCGCCAGCAGCTCGGACAGGCCCAACTATGGCTACACCTTC. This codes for CASSSDRPNYGYTF.

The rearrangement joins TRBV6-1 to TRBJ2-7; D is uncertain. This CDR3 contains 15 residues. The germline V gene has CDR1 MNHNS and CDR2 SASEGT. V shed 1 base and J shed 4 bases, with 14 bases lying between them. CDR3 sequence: CASSEDGSGSYEQYF. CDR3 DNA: TGTGCCAGCAGTGAAGATGGGTCTGGGTCGTACGAGCAGTACTTC.

CDR3 in DNA: TGTGCCAGCAGTTTAAGATATGGGGAAGCTGGAAACACCATATATTTT. As protein: CASSLRYGEAGNTIYF. V and J are TRBV27 and TRBJ1-3; D call uncertain. CDR3 length: 16 amino acids. The germline V gene encodes CDR1 MNHEY and CDR2 SMNVEV (reference sequence). V lost 2 bases to trimming and J lost 2 bases, with 13 bases between them.

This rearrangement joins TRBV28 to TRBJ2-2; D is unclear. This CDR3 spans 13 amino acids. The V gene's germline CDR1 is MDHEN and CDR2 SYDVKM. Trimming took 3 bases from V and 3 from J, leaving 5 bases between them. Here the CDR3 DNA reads TGTGCCAGCAGTTTCCAGCACACCGGGGAGCTGTTTTTT. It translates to CASSFQHTGELFF.

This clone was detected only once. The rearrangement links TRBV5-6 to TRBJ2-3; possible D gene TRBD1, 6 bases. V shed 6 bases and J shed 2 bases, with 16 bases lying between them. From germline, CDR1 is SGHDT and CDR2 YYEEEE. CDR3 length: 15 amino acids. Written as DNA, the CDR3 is TGTGCCAGCACCTTATACAGGGACCCCACAGATACGCAGTATTTT. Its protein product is CASTLYRDPTDTQYF. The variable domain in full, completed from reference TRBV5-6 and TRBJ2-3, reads DAGVTQSPTHLIKTRGQQVTLRCSPKSGHDTVSWYQQALGQGPQFIFQYYEEEERQRGNFPDRFSGHQFPNYSSELNVNALLLGDSALYLCASTLYRDPTDTQYFGPGTRLTVL.

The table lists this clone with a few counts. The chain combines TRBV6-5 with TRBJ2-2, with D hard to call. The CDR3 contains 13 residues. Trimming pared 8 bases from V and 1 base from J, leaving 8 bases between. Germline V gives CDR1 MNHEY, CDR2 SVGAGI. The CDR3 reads CASRSKNTGELFF. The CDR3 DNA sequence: TGTGCCAGCCGCTCCAAGAACACCGGGGAGCTGTTTTTT.

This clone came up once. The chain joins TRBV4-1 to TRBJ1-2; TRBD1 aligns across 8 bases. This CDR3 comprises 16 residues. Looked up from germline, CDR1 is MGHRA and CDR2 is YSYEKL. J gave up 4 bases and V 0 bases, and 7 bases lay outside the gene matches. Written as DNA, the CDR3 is TGCGCCAGCAGCCAAGAGGCAGGGGGCTCATTCTATGGCTACACCTTC. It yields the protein CASSQEAGGSFYGYTF.

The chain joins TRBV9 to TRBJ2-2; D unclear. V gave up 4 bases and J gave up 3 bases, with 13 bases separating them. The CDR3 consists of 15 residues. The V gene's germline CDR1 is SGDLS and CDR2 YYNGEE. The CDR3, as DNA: TGTGCCAGCAGCACCTCGACGACGTACACCGGGGAGCTGTTTTTT. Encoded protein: CASSTSTTYTGELFF.

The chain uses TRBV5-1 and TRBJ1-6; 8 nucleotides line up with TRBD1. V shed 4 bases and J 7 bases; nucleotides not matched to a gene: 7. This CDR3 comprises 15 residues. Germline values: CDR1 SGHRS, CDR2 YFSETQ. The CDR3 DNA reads TGCGCCAGCAGCATCTGGACAGGGCGAAATTCACCCCTCCACTTT. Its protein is CASSIWTGRNSPLHF.

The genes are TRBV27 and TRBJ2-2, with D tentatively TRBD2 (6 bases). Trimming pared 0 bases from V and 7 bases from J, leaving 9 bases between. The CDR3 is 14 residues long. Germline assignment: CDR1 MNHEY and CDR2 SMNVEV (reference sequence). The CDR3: CASSLSGGVGELFF. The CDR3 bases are TGTGCCAGCAGTTTATCCGGAGGGGTCGGGGAGCTGTTTTTT.

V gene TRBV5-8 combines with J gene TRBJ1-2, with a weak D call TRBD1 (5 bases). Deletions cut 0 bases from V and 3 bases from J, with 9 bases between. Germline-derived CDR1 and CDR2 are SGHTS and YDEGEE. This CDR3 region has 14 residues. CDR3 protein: CASSLAAGYYGYTF. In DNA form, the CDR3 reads TGTGCCAGCAGCTTGGCCGCAGGGTACTATGGCTACACCTTC.

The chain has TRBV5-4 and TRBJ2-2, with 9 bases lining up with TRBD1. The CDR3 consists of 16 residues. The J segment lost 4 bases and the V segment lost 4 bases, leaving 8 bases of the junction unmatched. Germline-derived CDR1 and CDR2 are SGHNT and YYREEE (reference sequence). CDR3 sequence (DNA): TGTGCCAGCAGCCCGGGGACAGGGCGAAGCACCGGGGAGCTGTTTTTT. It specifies CASSPGTGRSTGELFF.